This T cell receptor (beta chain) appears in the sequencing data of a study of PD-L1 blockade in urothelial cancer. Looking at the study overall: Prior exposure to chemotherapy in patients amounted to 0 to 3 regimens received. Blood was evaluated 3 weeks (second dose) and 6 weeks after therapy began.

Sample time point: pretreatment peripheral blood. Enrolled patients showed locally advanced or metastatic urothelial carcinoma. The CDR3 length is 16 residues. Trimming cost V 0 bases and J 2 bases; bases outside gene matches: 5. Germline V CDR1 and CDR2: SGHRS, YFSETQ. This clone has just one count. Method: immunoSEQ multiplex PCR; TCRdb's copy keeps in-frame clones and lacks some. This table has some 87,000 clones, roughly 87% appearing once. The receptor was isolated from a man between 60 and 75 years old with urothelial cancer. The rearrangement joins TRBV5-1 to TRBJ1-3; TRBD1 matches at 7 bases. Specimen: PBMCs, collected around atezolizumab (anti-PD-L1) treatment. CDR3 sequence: CASSLAGQGAGNTIYF. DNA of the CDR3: TGCGCCAGCAGCTTGGCCGGGCAGGGGGCTGGAAACACCATATATTTT. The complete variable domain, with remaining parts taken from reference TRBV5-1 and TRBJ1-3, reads KAGVTQTPRYLIKTRGQQVTLSCSPISGHRSVSWYQQTPGQGLQFLFEYFSETQRNKGNFPGRFSGRQFSNSRSEMNVSTLELGDSALYLCASSLAGQGAGNTIYFGEGSWLTVV.